This T cell receptor beta chain comes out of a study of blood T cell repertoires in COVID-19 (dated by TCRdb to about 2020). About the study as a whole: Collaborator samples came from the United States, Italy and Spain and covered acute and convalescent phases of COVID-19. The repertoires were released in a freely available public database meant as a resource for research on the immune response to SARS-CoV-2. The samples were drawn from the first 160 participants of the ongoing ImmuneRACE study and from some 1,300 subjects provided by 6 global collaborators. The material from the prospective study consisted of cDNA or gDNA derived from T cells, B-cell-depleted T cells, or PBMCs. Subjects who had been exposed to COVID-19, were actively infected with it, or had recovered from it provided the deeply sampled blood TCRbeta repertoires that made up the dataset. Nearly every sample came with metadata listing a de-identified subject ID, COVID-19 status, age in years and sex. HLA class I and class II types, where available, came from metadata supplied by the sample provider rather than from assay-based typing. The research as a whole found: Clinical and demographic metadata were provided uncurated, with the amount varying by source and participant.

At one collaborating source in Seattle, patients were enrolled during active infection and were followed longitudinally through the course of disease. The collaborating institutions used their own protocols to collect whole blood in K2EDTA tubes. For TCRbeta analysis, collaborators shipped samples in one of three forms: frozen whole blood, isolated PBMCs, or DNA extracted from either of those sample types. Including the terminal cysteine and phenylalanine, the CDR3 comprises 13 residues. CDR3 DNA only is kept here, 39 bases in frame from base 1. V is reduced by 4 bases and J by 7 bases, leaving a spacing of 14 bases between them. Taken from the germline V gene, the CDR1 and CDR2 loops are SGHDT and YYEEEE. TCRbeta CDR3 regions were amplified from genomic DNA by means of the immunoSEQ Assay, a bias-controlled multiplex PCR. In the source study's methods: Nucleated cell counts per sample were estimated from amplification of reference gene primers within the assay. To quantify the absolute abundance of each unique TCRbeta CDR3 rearrangement, sequence reads were collapsed and filtered. For each sample, productive Simpson clonality was calculated by taking the square root of Simpson's diversity index across productive rearrangements. Not all clones reach the TCRdb copy of this immuneACCESS table, which keeps in-frame sequences only. Checked studies attribute under half of the gap to unresolved V genes and leave the rest unexplained. That table is the source of V, J and clone size, and D and trimming were worked out from the DNA. The sample table lists more than 150,000 clones, around nine tenths of them with a count of one. The ten largest account for less than 0.7% of the sample.

This clone showed up just once. Its antigen is still unknown. No quality values exist for individual bases; no much larger clone is one base distant. Material for sequencing was peripheral blood. This receptor was obtained from a man between 60 and 75 years old with COVID-19, enrolled during active disease. The chain joins TRBV5-6 to TRBJ1-1; perhaps TRBD1 is the D gene, with 5 bases matching. The nucleotides are TGTGCCAGCAGCCAGGGAAGGTTGGGTGAAGCTTTCTTT. It encodes CASSQGRLGEAFF.